A selection of T cell receptor beta chains follows, all from one sample in a study of blood T cell repertoires in COVID-19. Profiled with immunoSEQ multiplex PCR; TCRdb holds only in-frame clones, not every one. The sample shows around 370,000 clones, around nine tenths of them seen only once. Sequencing was performed on PBMCs or T cells enriched from blood (not recorded which). These receptors came from a woman younger than 35 who had recovered from COVID-19. The CDR3 runs from the conserved cysteine through the conserved F or W. Fields, in order: clone size, V gene, J gene, D gene, CDR3 protein, CDR3 DNA. The D gene is left open where the match is weak. Only some rows state a clone size, as once, few, many or a class for expanded clones.

>once|TRBV5-8|TRBJ1-2|TRBD1
CASRRTGTGVIHGYTF
TGTGCCAGCAGACGGACCGGGACAGGGGTAATTCATGGCTACACCTTC
>.|TRBV19|TRBJ1-1|.
CASSIVREINTEAFF
TGTGCCAGTAGTATAGTGAGGGAGATCAACACTGAAGCTTTCTTT
>.|TRBV7-6|TRBJ1-5|.
CASSLGPDQPQHF
TGTGCCAGCAGCTTAGGGCCTGATCAGCCCCAGCATTTT
>.|TRBV29-1|TRBJ2-5|TRBD1
CSVGRGLETQYF
TGCAGCGTAGGCAGGGGGTTAGAGACCCAGTACTTC
>.|TRBV4-3|TRBJ1-4|TRBD1
CASSQGDRGWANEKLFF
TGCGCCAGCAGCCAAGGGGACAGGGGTTGGGCTAATGAAAAACTGTTTTTT
>.|TRBV19|TRBJ1-2|.
CASSILQGLSYTF
TGTGCCAGTAGTATACTCCAAGGACTTTCCTACACCTTC
>.|TRBV11-2|TRBJ1-6|TRBD1
CASSSPDRGHNSPLHF
TGTGCCAGCAGCTCCCCGGACAGGGGGCATAATTCACCCCTCCACTTT
>.|TRBV21-1|TRBJ1-6|.
CASLLPDRTYSPLHF
TGTGCCAGCCTACTCCCGGACAGGACCTATTCACCCCTCCACTTT
>.|TRBV10-1|TRBJ2-1|TRBD2
CASSERLAGDYNEQFF
TGCGCCAGCAGTGAGAGACTAGCGGGGGATTACAATGAGCAGTTCTTC
>.|TRBV9|TRBJ2-7|TRBD2
CASSVGPAGGGYEQYF
TGTGCCAGCAGCGTAGGGCCAGCGGGGGGCGGGTACGAGCAGTACTTC
>.|TRBV19|TRBJ1-1|.
CASSITGSGTEAFF
TGTGCCAGTAGTATAACAGGGTCTGGGACTGAAGCTTTCTTT
>.|TRBV18|TRBJ1-2|.
CASSPLDSQNYGYTF
TGTGCCAGCTCACCTTTGGACAGCCAAAACTATGGCTACACCTTC
>few|TRBV5-1|TRBJ2-7|TRBD1
CASSFDITGGTTYEQYF
TGCGCCAGCAGCTTCGACATTACAGGGGGTACAACCTACGAGCAGTACTTC
>.|TRBV18|TRBJ1-6|.
CASTGSNSPLHF
TGTGCCAGTACAGGGAGCAATTCACCCCTCCACTTT
>.|TRBV7-2|TRBJ1-5|.
CASSSLTGPNQPQHF
TGTGCCAGCAGCTCTTTGACAGGACCCAATCAGCCCCAGCATTTT
>.|TRBV2|TRBJ2-7|.
CAGFDYNTYEQYF
TGTGCCGGGTTTGACTACAACACCTACGAGCAGTACTTC
>.|TRBV4-1|TRBJ1-1|.
CASSPPAGWNTEAFF
TGCGCCAGCAGCCCCCCGGCAGGGTGGAACACTGAAGCTTTCTTT